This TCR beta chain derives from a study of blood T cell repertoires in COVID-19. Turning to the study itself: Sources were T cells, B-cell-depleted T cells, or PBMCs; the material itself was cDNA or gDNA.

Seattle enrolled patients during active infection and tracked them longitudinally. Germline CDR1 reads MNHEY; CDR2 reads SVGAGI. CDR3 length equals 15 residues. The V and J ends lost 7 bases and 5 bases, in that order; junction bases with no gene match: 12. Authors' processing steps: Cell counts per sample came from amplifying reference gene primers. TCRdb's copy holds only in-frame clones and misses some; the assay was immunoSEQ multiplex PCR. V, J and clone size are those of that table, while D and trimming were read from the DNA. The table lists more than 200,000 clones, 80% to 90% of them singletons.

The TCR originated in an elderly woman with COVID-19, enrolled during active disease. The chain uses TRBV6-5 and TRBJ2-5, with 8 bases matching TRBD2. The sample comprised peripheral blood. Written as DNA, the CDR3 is TGTGCCAGCACCGAGGGCGGGGGGCAGAGGGAGACCCAGTACTTC. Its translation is CASTEGGGQRETQYF.